These 23 T cell receptor beta chains were all obtained from the same sample, sequenced in a study of blood T cells in healthy people across ages. Sample-barcoded 5' priming and a J-beta primer mix drove a second PCR of about 7 to 11 cycles. TCRdb itself ran the 5' RACE reads through MiXCR, one entry per CDR3 protein. In the table there are 500,000 to 650,000 distinct CDR3 sequences, about 27% of which are singletons. These data were also filed under a second study, of T cells of mothers and their children.

Sequences were obtained from blood. These receptors all stem from a boy aged 2 to 10 in good health.

This clonotype has a single count. The genes are TRBV20-1 and TRBJ2-1, with D perhaps TRBD2 (5 bases). Looked up from germline, CDR1 is DFQATT and CDR2 is SNEGSKA (reference sequence). This CDR3 has 15 amino acids. V was trimmed by 5 bases and J by 0 bases, leaving 14 bases between them. The CDR3, as DNA: TGCAGTGCTCGGACTGTTGAAAGCTCCTACAATGAGCAGTTCTTC. Translation gives CSARTVESSYNEQFF.

The chain couples TRBV6-6 to TRBJ1-6, with a possible D match to TRBD1 (6 bases). Trimming stripped 6 bases from V and 13 bases from J, with 13 bases between. The CDR3 contains 12 residues. Germline V gene data show CDR1 as MNHNY and CDR2 as SVGAGI (reference sequence). In DNA form, the CDR3 reads TGTGCCAGCAGAACAGGGCTGCGGCCCCTCCACTTT. Translated, it gives CASRTGLRPLHF.

The chain combines TRBV7-2 with TRBJ2-1; 9 bases line up with TRBD1. Germline CDR1 and CDR2: SGHTA and FQGNSA. This CDR3 comprises 13 residues. After removal of 6 bases from V and 7 bases from J, the junction contained 4 bases not matched to a gene. CDR3 sequence (DNA): TGTGCCAGCAGACCGACAGGGGGGAATGAGCAGTTCTTC. Protein: CASRPTGGNEQFF.

In its sample, this clonotype was seen a few times. The CDR3 bases are TGTGCCAGCAGTGAGGACAGGGGTCGCAATCAGCCCCAGCATTTT. It encodes CASSEDRGRNQPQHF. The chain is built from TRBV2 and TRBJ1-5; 9 nucleotides agree with TRBD1. With V trimmed by 3 bases and J by 2 bases, 2 bases remained unmatched. The CDR3 extends over 15 amino acids. Per germline, CDR1 SNHLY and CDR2 FYNNEI.

CDR3 coding DNA: TGTGCCAGCAGCCAAGTACAGGGGGACAAAAACATTCAGTACTTC. Translated, it gives CASSQVQGDKNIQYF. This chain joins TRBV3-1 and TRBJ2-4; TRBD1 matches at 8 bases. J gave up 3 bases and V 1 base, and 2 bases lay outside the gene matches. CDR1 and CDR2 (germline): LGHDT, YNNKEL (reference sequence). The CDR3 length is 15 residues. The complete variable domain, with remaining parts taken from reference TRBV3-1 and TRBJ2-4, reads DTAVSQTPKYLVTQMGNDKSIKCEQNLGHDTMYWYKQDSKKFLKIMFSYNNKELIINETVPNRFSPKSPDKAHLNLHINSLELGDSAVYFCASSQVQGDKNIQYFGAGTRLSVL.

The table lists this clonotype with a few counts. J is TRBJ2-1 and V is TRBV20-1, with 9 bases fitting TRBD2. The CDR3 is 14 amino acids. CDR1 and CDR2 (germline): DFQATT, SNEGSKA (reference sequence). J lost 8 bases, V lost 5 bases, and 10 bases had no gene match. The CDR3 loop reads CSAGGGRAGDEQFF. Written as DNA, the CDR3 is TGCAGTGCTGGGGGCGGGAGGGCCGGCGATGAGCAGTTCTTC.

This clonotype was detected a few times. The CDR3 loop reads CSARYGGPFTDTQYF. In DNA, the CDR3 is TGCAGTGCTAGATACGGGGGCCCCTTCACAGATACGCAGTATTTT. The rearrangement links TRBV20-1 to TRBJ2-3; either TRBD1 or TRBD2 may fit D (6 bases each). Germline CDR1 and CDR2: DFQATT and SNEGSKA (reference sequence). CDR3 length equals 15 residues. Trimming removed 2 bases at V and 2 bases at J, with 14 bases between.

A few counts support this clonotype. The V gene is TRBV5-4, the J gene TRBJ2-3; D not certain. The germline V gene encodes CDR1 SGHNT and CDR2 YYREEE (reference sequence). The ends were cut back, 2 bases at V and 6 bases at J, with 13 bases in the middle. This CDR3 is 14 amino acids long. CDR3 amino acids: CASSFGPPEDTQYF. The CDR3 DNA sequence: TGTGCCAGCAGCTTCGGACCCCCGGAGGATACGCAGTATTTT.

The J gene is TRBJ1-4, the V gene TRBV7-9; no reliable D call. The germline V and J ends were trimmed by 3 bases and 11 bases, with 10 bases remaining between them. The CDR3 spans 12 residues. In germline, CDR1 is SEHNR, CDR2 FQNEAQ (reference sequence). This chain's CDR3 is CASSFSPPKLFF. The CDR3 DNA is TGTGCCAGCAGCTTTTCCCCACCTAAACTGTTTTTT.

This clonotype was recorded many times. The chain joins TRBV29-1 to TRBJ2-1, with 10 bases that match TRBD2. The germline CDR1 and CDR2 sequences are SQVTM and ANQGSEA. The CDR3 consists of 20 residues. Trimming at V came to 0 bases and at J to 0 bases, leaving 14 bases not matched to a gene. The CDR3 nucleotides are TGCAGCGTTGAAGACGGTTTCGTTAGCGGGGGGTTTAGCTCCTACAATGAGCAGTTCTTC. Translated: CSVEDGFVSGGFSSYNEQFF.

V is TRBV9 and J is TRBJ2-3; a possible D gene is TRBD2 (6 bases). Germline CDR1 is SGDLS and CDR2 is YYNGEE. V lost 0 bases and J 2 bases, leaving 13 bases between the germline ends. The CDR3 is 16 residues long. The CDR3 reads CASSVARDSPTDTQYF. CDR3 in DNA: TGTGCCAGCAGCGTAGCCAGGGACTCACCCACAGATACGCAGTATTTT.

As DNA, the CDR3 is TGCAGTGCCACGGCACCGGGGCAAAATTCACCCCTCCACTTT. This codes for CSATAPGQNSPLHF. V usage is TRBV20-1 and J usage is TRBJ1-6; tentative D call: TRBD1 (5 bases). The germline gives CDR1 DFQATT, CDR2 SNEGSKA (reference sequence). Trimming removed 6 bases at V and 7 bases at J, with 16 bases between. CDR3 length equals 14 residues.

This clonotype was observed a few times. The chain couples TRBV18 to TRBJ2-5, with TRBD2 identical over 12 bases. The assigned J gene may be wrong: the sequence end matches TRBJ2-1 better. The length of the CDR3 is 15 residues. CDR1 and CDR2 from the germline V gene are KGHSH and LQKENI. The chain's CDR3 is CASSRPSGRAGEQFF. For the CDR3, the DNA is TGTGCCAGCTCACGACCTAGCGGGAGGGCCGGTGAGCAGTTCTTC.

This clonotype was observed many times. V is TRBV9 and J is TRBJ2-5, with D tentatively TRBD2 (6 bases). Germline CDR1 reads SGDLS; CDR2 reads YYNGEE. The V gene lost 5 bases and the J gene lost 1 base, with 9 bases spanning the gap. This CDR3 is 13 amino acids long. The CDR3 here is CASSVGGQETQYF. The CDR3 coding sequence is TGTGCCAGCAGTGTCGGGGGCCAAGAGACCCAGTACTTC.

The chain links TRBV20-1 to TRBJ2-3; unclear D gene. V lost 1 base and J lost 5, with 10 bases in between. Germline V gene lookup returns CDR1 DFQATT and CDR2 SNEGSKA (reference sequence). CDR3 length: 13 amino acids. In DNA form, the CDR3 reads TGCAGTGCTAGAGGGAGCCGTGGAGATACGCAGTATTTT. It specifies CSARGSRGDTQYF.

The chain joins TRBV6-5 to TRBJ2-3, with TRBD2 matching over 7 bases. The germline V gene encodes CDR1 MNHEY and CDR2 SVGAGI. CDR3 size: 16 residues. Losses at the gene ends were 2 bases for V and 6 bases for J; bases not matched to a gene: 11. CDR3 nucleotides: TGTGCCAGCAGTTACCCCATTCCGGGAGGTCCCGATACGCAGTATTTT. This sequence encodes CASSYPIPGGPDTQYF.

The CDR3: CASSSNLGPANYGYTF. DNA of the CDR3: TGTGCCAGCAGTTCAAACTTGGGTCCCGCTAACTATGGCTACACCTTC. The chain joins TRBV12-3 or TRBV12-4 to TRBJ1-2; D unresolved. V was clipped by 4 bases and J by 0 bases, with 15 bases between them. This CDR3 has 16 amino acids.

V and J are TRBV20-1 and TRBJ1-4; no clear D gene. There are 15 residues in the CDR3. The V gene's germline CDR1 is DFQATT and CDR2 SNEGSKA (reference sequence). V gave up 1 base and J gave up 4 bases, with 13 bases separating them. The CDR3 region is CSARASSRDNEKLFF. The CDR3 nucleotides read TGCAGTGCTAGAGCTTCCTCCCGTGATAATGAAAAACTGTTTTTT.

The table lists this clonotype with a few counts. The chain couples TRBV2 to TRBJ2-7, with 14 nucleotides matching TRBD2. The CDR3 runs 16 residues. The ends lost 2 bases at V and 7 bases at J; junction bases unmatched: 7. Per the germline V gene, CDR1 is SNHLY and CDR2 is FYNNEI. The CDR3 DNA reads as TGTGCCAGCAGTGAATCTTGGGGACTAGCGGGGGATGAGCAGTACTTC. It codes for CASSESWGLAGDEQYF. The full variable domain, its missing parts supplied by reference TRBV2 and TRBJ2-7, is EPEVTQTPSHQVTQMGQEVILRCVPISNHLYFYWYRQILGQKVEFLVSFYNNEISEKSEIFDDQFSVERPDGSNFTLKIRSTKLEDSAMYFCASSESWGLAGDEQYFGPGTRLTVT.

This chain connects TRBV27 to TRBJ2-7; 10 nucleotides agree with TRBD2. Germline CDR1 and CDR2: MNHEY and SMNVEV (reference sequence). The junction had 17 bases not matched to a gene; V was cut back by 5 bases and J by 4 bases. CDR3 length equals 18 residues. CDR3 loop: CASSPYSYLAGDSYEQYF. The DNA for the CDR3 is TGTGCCAGCAGTCCATACTCCTACCTAGCGGGGGACTCTTACGAGCAGTACTTC.

As DNA, the CDR3 is TGCGCCAGCTCGGCACTACGGGACATACCCTACGAGCAGTACTTC. Protein product: CASSALRDIPYEQYF. This chain uses TRBV5-1 with TRBJ2-7, with a tentative D call TRBD1 (6 bases). V was cut by 7 bases and J by 2 bases, with 19 bases left in between. The CDR3 consists of 15 residues. CDR1 is SGHRS, CDR2 YFSETQ, per germline.

J is TRBJ2-1 and V is TRBV25-1; 7 nucleotides agree with TRBD2. Per germline, CDR1 MGHDK and CDR2 SYGVNS. V gave up 2 bases and J gave up 0 bases; unmatched junction bases: 4. The CDR3 is made up of 16 amino acids. CDR3 nucleotide sequence: TGTGCCAGCAGTGAAACAAGCGGGAACTCCTACAATGAGCAGTTCTTC. As protein: CASSETSGNSYNEQFF.

V gene TRBV5-1 combines with J gene TRBJ2-3; TRBD2 might be the D (6 bases). The V and J ends lost 4 bases and 6 bases respectively, with 21 bases between them. The germline gives CDR1 SGHRS, CDR2 YFSETQ. This CDR3 has 16 residues. CDR3 in amino acids: CASSPRAGTGSDTQYF. The CDR3 DNA reads TGCGCCAGCAGCCCGAGGGCCGGGACTGGCTCCGATACGCAGTATTTT.